This is a list of T cell receptor beta chains from one sample in a study of cytomegalovirus exposure and HLA in healthy donors. Assay used: immunoSEQ multiplex PCR; TCRdb lists only in-frame clones, some missing. The sample has 83,000 or so clones; over 60% are singletons. The material sequenced was PBMCs. Receptor source: a female donor in good health and CMV-seronegative. The conserved cysteine and the conserved F or W are not part of the CDR3 here. The order of the fields is J gene, V gene, CDR3 protein.

>TRBJ2-2|TRBV6-6
ASSYSTGANTGELF
>TRBJ2-7|TRBV7-9
ASSLGDRASYEQY
>TRBJ1-2|TRBV19
ASKRGRDYGYT
>TRBJ2-2|TRBV4-1
ASSQAGLAGVGTGELF
>TRBJ1-2|TRBV9
ASSVRGQPQNGYT
>TRBJ1-2|TRBV19
ASTTGPLYGYT
>TRBJ1-1|TRBV27
ASSWGFAGAVAF
>TRBJ2-2|TRBV18
ASSSSRTGELF
>TRBJ1-2|TRBV7-3
ASSPDRDYGYT
>TRBJ2-3|TRBV5-1
ASRTGSDTQY
>TRBJ1-4|TRBV30
AWSTGSLNEKLF
>TRBJ2-7|TRBV19
ASSTLGTGFYEQY
>TRBJ2-5|TRBV28
ASSLVAGGPETQY
>TRBJ1-5|TRBV4-1
ASSRAGCPQH
>TRBJ2-4|TRBV18
ASSPGGRAKNIQY
>TRBJ1-1|TRBV6-5
ASSYSGGSMNTEAF
>TRBJ2-1|TRBV29-1
SGQSVYNEQF
>TRBJ2-7|TRBV7-2
ASSFDRGAYEQY
>TRBJ1-4|TRBV28
ASSLGKGEGSGEKLF
>TRBJ1-1|TRBV6-1
ASRQNTEAF
>TRBJ2-3|TRBV27
ASSLREGDTQY